Following are 8 T cell receptor beta chains from one sample sequenced in a study of control samples from healthy donors and cancer patients. Measured with immunoSEQ multiplex PCR; TCRdb has only the in-frame clones, and not every one. Of over 85,000 clones detected, less than 90% appear once; the ten largest clones hold roughly 9.7%. The material sequenced was PBMCs. The receptors come from a woman in her fifties or sixties with colorectal cancer.

The chain couples TRBV7-2 to TRBJ2-2; 12 nucleotides agree with TRBD2. Per the germline V gene, CDR1 is SGHTA and CDR2 is FQGNSA. The CDR3 is made up of 16 amino acids. The V and J ends lost 4 bases and 8 bases, in that order; junction bases with no gene match: 8. The chain's CDR3 is CASSSPSGGASGELFF. The CDR3, as DNA: TGTGCCAGCAGCTCCCCTAGCGGGGGGGCTTCGGGGGAGCTGTTTTTT.

The chain's CDR3 is CANRGDEAFF. The CDR3 coding sequence is TGCGCCAACCGAGGGGATGAAGCTTTCTTT. This rearrangement joins TRBV10-1 to TRBJ1-1; the D gene is possibly TRBD1 (5 bases). Germline loops: CDR1 WNHNN, CDR2 SYGVQD (reference sequence). V was pared by 10 bases and J by 7 bases, with 10 bases between. This CDR3 comprises 10 residues.

The rearrangement links TRBV19 to TRBJ1-2; a weak D match, TRBD1 (6 bases). This CDR3 spans 13 amino acids. CDR1 is LNHDA and CDR2 is SQIVND in the germline V gene (reference sequence). Between the trimmed V and J ends, which lost 7 bases and 4 bases, there was a span of 13 bases. The CDR3, as DNA: TGTGCCAGTACCTTGTCAGGGGTCTATGGCTACACCTTC. Amino acids: CASTLSGVYGYTF.

The chain recombines TRBV27 with TRBJ1-5; D remains unclear. Trimming took 3 bases from V and 0 from J, leaving 0 bases between them. This CDR3 contains 12 residues. In germline, CDR1 is MNHEY, CDR2 SMNVEV (reference sequence). This chain's CDR3 is CASSFSNQPQHF. DNA of the CDR3: TGTGCCAGCAGTTTTAGCAATCAGCCCCAGCATTTT.

The CDR3: CASSQVDSPVEAFF. Written as DNA, the CDR3 is TGTGCCAGCAGCCAAGTCGACAGCCCTGTTGAAGCTTTCTTT. This chain uses TRBV3-1 (or the pseudogene TRBV3-2) with TRBJ1-1, with TRBD1 as a possible D gene (5 bases). The V end lost 1 base, the J end lost 7 bases, and 13 bases lay between the germline ends. The CDR3 has 14 residues. Germline assignment: CDR1 LGHDT and CDR2 YNNKEL (reference sequence).

The V and J genes are TRBV12-3 or TRBV12-4 and TRBJ1-5; possibly TRBD1 for D (6 bases). V was shortened by 6 bases and J by 6 bases, with 12 bases between the two germline ends. This CDR3 contains 13 residues. The DNA of the CDR3 is TGTGCCAGCAGCACAGGGTCCATTCAGCCCCAGCATTTT. It encodes CASSTGSIQPQHF.

This clone came up a few times. V usage is TRBV11-1 and J usage is TRBJ2-5; D gene unclear. In germline, CDR1 is SGHAT, CDR2 FQDESV (reference sequence). The CDR3 has 13 residues. Trimming shortened V by 3 bases and J by 7 bases, and 12 bases separated the two germline ends. CDR3 in DNA: TGTGCCAGCAGCTTTTCGGGTGCTGGGACCCAGTACTTC. Translating gives CASSFSGAGTQYF.

This rearrangement joins TRBV2 to TRBJ2-5; D not resolved. Germline CDR1 SNHLY, CDR2 FYNNEI. CDR3 length equals 12 residues. The V and J ends lost 9 bases and 4 bases respectively, with 12 bases between them. CDR3 bases: TGTGCCAGTCGGGCAGCAGGAGAGACCCAGTACTTC. Protein: CASRAAGETQYF.